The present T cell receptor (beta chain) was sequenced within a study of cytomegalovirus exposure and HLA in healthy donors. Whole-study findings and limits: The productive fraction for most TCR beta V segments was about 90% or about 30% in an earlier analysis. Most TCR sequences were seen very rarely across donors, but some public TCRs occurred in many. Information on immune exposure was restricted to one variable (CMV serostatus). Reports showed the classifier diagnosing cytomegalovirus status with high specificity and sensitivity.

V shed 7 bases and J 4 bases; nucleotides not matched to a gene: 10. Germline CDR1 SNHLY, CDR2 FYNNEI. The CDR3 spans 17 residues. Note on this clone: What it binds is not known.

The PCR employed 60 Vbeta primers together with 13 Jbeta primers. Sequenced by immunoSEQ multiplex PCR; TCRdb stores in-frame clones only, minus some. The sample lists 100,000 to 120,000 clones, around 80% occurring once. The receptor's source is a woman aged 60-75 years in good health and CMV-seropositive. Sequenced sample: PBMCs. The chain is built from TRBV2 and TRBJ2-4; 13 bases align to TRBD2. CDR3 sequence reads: CASNNGLAGDSKNIQYF. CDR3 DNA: TGTGCCAGCAATAACGGACTAGCGGGGGACTCTAAAAACATTCAGTACTTC.